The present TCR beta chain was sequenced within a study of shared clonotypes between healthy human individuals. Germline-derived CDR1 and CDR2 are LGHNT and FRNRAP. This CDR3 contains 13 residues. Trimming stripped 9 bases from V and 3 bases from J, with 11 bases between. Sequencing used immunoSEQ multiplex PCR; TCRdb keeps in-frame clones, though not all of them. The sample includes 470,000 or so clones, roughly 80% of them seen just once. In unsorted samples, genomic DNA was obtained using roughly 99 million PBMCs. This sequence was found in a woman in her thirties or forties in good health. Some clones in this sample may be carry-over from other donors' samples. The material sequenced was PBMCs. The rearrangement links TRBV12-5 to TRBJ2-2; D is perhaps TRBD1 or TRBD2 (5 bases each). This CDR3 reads CASTGTDTGELFF. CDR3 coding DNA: TGTGCTAGCACCGGGACCGACACCGGGGAGCTGTTTTTT.